This T cell receptor (beta chain) was recorded in a study of cytomegalovirus exposure and HLA in healthy donors. Study-wide points: Association of about 17,000 TCR beta sequences with HLA alleles was found at 0.05 false discovery rate in a later analysis. A likely sequencing artifact accounted for one observed cluster of highly shared sequence variants.

The PCR made use of 60 Vbeta and 13 Jbeta primers. The data were produced by immunoSEQ multiplex PCR, yet TCRdb's version contains in-frame clones alone and is incomplete. There are some 150,000 clones in the sample; around 69% occur only once, and 1.2% to 1.5% lies in the top ten. Per the germline V gene, CDR1 is SGHNT and CDR2 is YYREEE (reference sequence). This CDR3 spans 12 amino acids. Trimming stripped 1 base from V and 8 bases from J, with 9 bases between. About this clone: Its antigen is undetermined.

The chain uses TRBV5-4 and TRBJ1-1; D not resolved. The receptor was derived from a man in his 60s in good health and CMV-seronegative. The specimen was PBMCs. The CDR3 region is CASSLWRREAFF. DNA of the CDR3: TGTGCCAGCAGCTTGTGGCGCAGGGAAGCTTTCTTT.